The present entry profiles one T cell receptor (beta chain) with its context. In the source study's methods: Researchers report that nucleated cell counts were estimated from reference gene primer amplification. TCRdb's table, derived via immunoSEQ multiplex PCR, lists solely in-frame clones and lacks some. The V and J calls and clone size are taken from that table; D and trimming were inferred from the DNA. The sample lists about 120,000 clones, 87% seen once, with 2% to 2.5% in the top ten. The CDR3 is 13 amino acids. Germline CDR1 is LGHNA and CDR2 is YSLEER. Trimming shortened V by 0 bases and J by 3 bases, and 6 bases separated the two germline ends. This specimen belongs to a study of blood T cell repertoires in COVID-19. Study-level information: Whether acute or convalescent, the COVID-19 samples came from the United States, Italy and Spain. Sample material is recorded as cDNA or gDNA derived from T cells, B-cell-depleted T cells, or PBMCs.

The sequenced sample consisted of peripheral blood. V and J are TRBV4-3 and TRBJ2-7; D is uncertain. This receptor was taken from a woman aged 50 to 60 with acute or convalescent COVID-19. CDR3 in DNA: TGCGCCAGCAGCCAAGATATCAGCTACGAGCAGTACTTC. Translating it yields CASSQDISYEQYF.